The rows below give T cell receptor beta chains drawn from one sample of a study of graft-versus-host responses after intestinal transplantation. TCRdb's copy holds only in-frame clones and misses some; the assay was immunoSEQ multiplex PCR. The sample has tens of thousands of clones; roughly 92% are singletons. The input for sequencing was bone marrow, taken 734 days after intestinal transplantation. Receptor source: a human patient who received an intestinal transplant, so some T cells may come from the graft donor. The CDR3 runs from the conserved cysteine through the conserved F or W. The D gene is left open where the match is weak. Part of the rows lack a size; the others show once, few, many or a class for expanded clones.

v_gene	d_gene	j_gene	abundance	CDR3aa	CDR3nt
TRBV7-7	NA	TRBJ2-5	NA	CASREMGQETQYF	TGTGCCAGCAGGGAGATGGGGCAAGAGACCCAGTACTTC
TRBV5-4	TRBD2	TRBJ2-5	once	CASSLSGAQETQYF	TGTGCCAGCAGCCTTAGCGGGGCCCAAGAGACCCAGTACTTC
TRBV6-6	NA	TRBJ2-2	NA	CASSSSGELFF	TGTGCCAGCAGTTCCTCCGGGGAGCTGTTTTTT
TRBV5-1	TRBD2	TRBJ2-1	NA	CASSPSGGPLNEQFF	TGCGCCAGCAGCCCTAGCGGGGGGCCTCTTAATGAGCAGTTCTTC
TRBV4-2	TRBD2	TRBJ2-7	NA	CASSPLAGGHEQYF	TGTGCCAGCAGCCCACTAGCGGGAGGGCACGAGCAGTACTTC
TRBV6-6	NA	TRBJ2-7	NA	CASSTGTPISYEQYF	TGTGCCAGCAGTACCGGGACCCCAATCTCCTACGAGCAGTACTTC
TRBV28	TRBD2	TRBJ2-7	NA	CASSSGGVIYEQYF	TGTGCCAGCAGTTCGGGGGGGGTTATTTACGAGCAGTACTTC
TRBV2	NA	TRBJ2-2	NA	CATSSRGFPGELFF	TGTGCTACCAGCTCGAGGGGGTTTCCCGGGGAGCTGTTTTTT
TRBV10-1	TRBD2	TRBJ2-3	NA	CPWGGNTQYF	TGCCCTTGGGGGGGAAATACGCAGTATTTT
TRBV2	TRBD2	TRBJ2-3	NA	CASSAGGGTDTQYF	TGTGCCAGCAGTGCGGGGGGGGGCACAGATACGCAGTATTTT
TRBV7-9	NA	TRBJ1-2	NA	CASSHRLLIRETRGYGYTF	TGTGCCAGCAGCCATCGTCTTTTGATCAGGGAAACCCGTGGCTATGGCTACACCTTC
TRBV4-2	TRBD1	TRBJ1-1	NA	CASSLGGQGYTEAFF	TGTGCCAGCAGCTTGGGGGGACAGGGCTACACTGAAGCTTTCTTT
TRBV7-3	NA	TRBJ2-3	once	CASSLLAGTHTDTQYF	TGTGCCAGCAGCTTACTGGCGGGGACCCACACAGATACGCAGTATTTT
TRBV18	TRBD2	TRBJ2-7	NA	CASSPLAGGDHEQYF	TGTGCCAGCTCGCCTCTAGCGGGAGGGGACCACGAGCAGTACTTC
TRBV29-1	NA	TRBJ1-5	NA	CSVESEGQPQHF	TGCAGCGTTGAGTCGGAAGGTCAGCCCCAGCATTTT
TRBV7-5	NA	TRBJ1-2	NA	CVRSSKIPGLSYCYTF	TGTGTCAGAAGCTCAAAAATCCCGGGGCTCTCGTATTGCTACACCTTC
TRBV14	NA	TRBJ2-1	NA	CASSQSPNEQFF	TGTGCCAGCAGCCAAAGCCCGAATGAGCAGTTCTTC
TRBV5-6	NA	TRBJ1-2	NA	CASNRLGGGYTF	TGTGCCAGCAACCGATTGGGGGGCGGCTACACCTTC
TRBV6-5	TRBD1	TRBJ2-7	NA	CASAFGTGGGYEQYF	TGTGCCAGCGCTTTTGGGACAGGGGGCGGCTACGAGCAGTACTTC
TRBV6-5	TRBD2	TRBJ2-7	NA	CASRASGSSYEQYF	TGTGCCAGCAGAGCTAGCGGGAGCTCCTACGAGCAGTACTTC
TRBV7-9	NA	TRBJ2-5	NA	CASRTRETQYF	TGTGCCAGCAGGACCAGAGAGACCCAGTACTTC
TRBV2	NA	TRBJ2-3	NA	CASSARDTQYF	TGTGCCAGCAGTGCCAGAGATACGCAGTATTTT
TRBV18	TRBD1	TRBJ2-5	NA	CASSPLRTGGRVKTQYF	TGTGCCAGCTCACCACTGAGGACAGGGGGCCGAGTAAAGACCCAGTACTTC
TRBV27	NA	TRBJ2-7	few	CASRLDSSYEQYF	TGTGCCAGCAGGCTGGACAGTTCCTACGAGCAGTACTTC
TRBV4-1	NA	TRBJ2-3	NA	CASSQGAGQFTDTQYF	TGCGCCAGCAGCCAAGGAGCGGGACAGTTCACAGATACGCAGTATTTT
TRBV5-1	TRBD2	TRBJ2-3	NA	CASSIGLAEDTQYF	TGCGCCAGCAGCATAGGACTAGCGGAGGATACGCAGTATTTT
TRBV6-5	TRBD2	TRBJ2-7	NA	CASSYSEASGEQYF	TGTGCCAGCAGTTACTCTGAGGCTAGCGGTGAGCAGTACTTC
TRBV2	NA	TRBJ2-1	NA	CASSEGGDEQFF	TGTGCCAGCAGTGAGGGTGGCGATGAGCAGTTCTTC
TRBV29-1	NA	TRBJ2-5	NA	CSVCEGRETQYF	TGCAGCGTTTGCGAGGGGCGGGAGACCCAGTACTTC
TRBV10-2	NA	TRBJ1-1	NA	CASSDPTSSAEAFF	TGCGCCAGCAGTGACCCGACGAGCTCGGCTGAAGCTTTCTTT
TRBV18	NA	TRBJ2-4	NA	CASSPPNYLAKNIQYF	TGTGCCAGCTCACCACCTAACTACTTAGCCAAAAACATTCAGTACTTC
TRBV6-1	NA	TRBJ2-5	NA	CASSLTFYNQETQYF	TGTGCCAGCAGCCTCACGTTCTATAATCAAGAGACCCAGTACTTC
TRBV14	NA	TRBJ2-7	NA	CASSLRGPYEQYF	TGTGCCAGCAGCCTCCGGGGACCTTACGAGCAGTACTTC
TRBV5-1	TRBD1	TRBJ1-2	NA	CASSVTGEGNYGYTF	TGCGCCAGCAGCGTAACAGGGGAGGGTAACTATGGCTACACCTTC
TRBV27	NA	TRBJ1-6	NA	CASSQQGGFYSYNSPLHF	TGTGCCAGCAGCCAGCAGGGAGGCTTTTACTCCTATAATTCACCCCTCCACTTT
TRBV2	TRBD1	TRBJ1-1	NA	CASRDRAYTEAFF	TGTGCCAGCAGGGACAGGGCTTACACTGAAGCTTTCTTT
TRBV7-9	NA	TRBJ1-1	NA	CASSFSLNTEAFF	TGTGCCAGCAGCTTTTCATTGAACACTGAAGCTTTCTTT
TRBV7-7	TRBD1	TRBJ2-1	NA	CASSLGTGGSNEQFF	TGTGCCAGCAGCTTAGGGACAGGGGGTAGTAATGAGCAGTTCTTC
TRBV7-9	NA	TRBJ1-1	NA	CASTRTGNTEAFF	TGTGCCAGCACCCGAACAGGGAACACTGAAGCTTTCTTT
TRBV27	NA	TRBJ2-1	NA	CASRPQTFSFHEQFF	TGTGCCAGTCGACCCCAGACGTTTAGCTTCCATGAGCAGTTCTTC
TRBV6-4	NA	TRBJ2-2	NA	CASSDVNTGELFF	TGTGCCAGCAGTGACGTGAACACCGGGGAGCTGTTTTTT
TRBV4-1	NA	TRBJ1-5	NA	CASSQTDFWGNQPQHF	TGCGCCAGCAGCCAGACCGATTTCTGGGGCAATCAGCCCCAGCATTTT
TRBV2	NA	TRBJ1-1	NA	CASSLGPNTEAFF	TGTGCCAGCAGCCTCGGGCCCAACACTGAAGCTTTCTTT
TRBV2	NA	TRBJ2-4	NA	CASSVIVGTKNIQYF	TGTGCCAGCAGTGTGATCGTGGGGACCAAAAACATTCAGTACTTC